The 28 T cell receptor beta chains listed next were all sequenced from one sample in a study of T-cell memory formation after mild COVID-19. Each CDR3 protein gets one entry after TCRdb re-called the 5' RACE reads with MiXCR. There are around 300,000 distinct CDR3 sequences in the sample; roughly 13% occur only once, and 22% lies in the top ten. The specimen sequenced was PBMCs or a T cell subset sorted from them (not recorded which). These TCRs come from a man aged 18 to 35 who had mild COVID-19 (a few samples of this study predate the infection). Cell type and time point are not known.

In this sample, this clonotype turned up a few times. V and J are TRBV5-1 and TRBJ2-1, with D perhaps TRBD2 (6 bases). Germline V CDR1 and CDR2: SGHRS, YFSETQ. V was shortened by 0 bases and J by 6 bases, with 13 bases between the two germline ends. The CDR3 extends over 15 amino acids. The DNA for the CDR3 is TGCGCCAGCAGCTTGGATGGGACTTCCATCAATGAGCAGTTCTTC. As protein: CASSLDGTSINEQFF.

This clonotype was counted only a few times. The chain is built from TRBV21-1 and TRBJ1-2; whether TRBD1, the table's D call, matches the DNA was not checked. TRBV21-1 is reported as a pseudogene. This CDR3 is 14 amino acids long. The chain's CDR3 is CASSTSHDVHGYTF. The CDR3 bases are TGTGCCAGCAGCACGTCCCATGACGTACATGGCTACACCTTC.

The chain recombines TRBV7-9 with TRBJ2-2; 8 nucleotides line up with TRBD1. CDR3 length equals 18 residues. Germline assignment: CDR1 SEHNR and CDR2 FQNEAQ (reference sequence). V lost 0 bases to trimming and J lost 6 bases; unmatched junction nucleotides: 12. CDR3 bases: TGTGCCAGCAGCTTAGCTATTCTCGGGACAGGTCAATCCGGGGAGCTGTTTTTT. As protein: CASSLAILGTGQSGELFF.

The CDR3 spells CASSHAGTSGDQETQYF. The DNA of the CDR3 is TGCGCCAGCAGCCACGCCGGGACTAGCGGGGACCAAGAGACCCAGTACTTC. The chain couples TRBV4-1 to TRBJ2-5, with TRBD2 identical over 13 bases. From germline, CDR1 is MGHRA and CDR2 YSYEKL. The CDR3 runs 17 residues. V dropped 3 bases and J dropped 0; count of bases not matched to a gene: 4.

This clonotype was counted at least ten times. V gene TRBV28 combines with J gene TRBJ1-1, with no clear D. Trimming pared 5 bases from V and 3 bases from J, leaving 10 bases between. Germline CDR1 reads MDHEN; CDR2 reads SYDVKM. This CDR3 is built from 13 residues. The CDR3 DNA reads TGTGCCAGCAGTGCCGTAGTGGACACTGAAGCTTTCTTT. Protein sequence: CASSAVVDTEAFF.

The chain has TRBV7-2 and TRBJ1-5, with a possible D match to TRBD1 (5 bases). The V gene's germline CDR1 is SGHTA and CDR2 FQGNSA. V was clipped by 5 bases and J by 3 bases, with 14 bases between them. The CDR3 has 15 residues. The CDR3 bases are TGTGCCAGCAGCCCTCAGGGTACAGTCAATCAGCCCCAGCATTTT. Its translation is CASSPQGTVNQPQHF.

The DNA of the CDR3 is TGTGCCGCCGAGCGGACAGGGGACACAGATACGCAGTATTTT. Translated, it gives CAAERTGDTDTQYF. V and J are TRBV2 and TRBJ2-3; 9 bases agree with TRBD1. The germline CDR1 and CDR2 sequences are SNHLY and FYNNEI. J gave up 2 bases and V 11 bases, and 8 bases lay outside the gene matches. CDR3 size: 14 residues. The variable domain in full, completed from reference TRBV2 and TRBJ2-3, reads EPEVTQTPSHQVTQMGQEVILRCVPISNHLYFYWYRQILGQKVEFLVSFYNNEISEKSEIFDDQFSVERPDGSNFTLKIRSTKLEDSAMYFCAAERTGDTDTQYFGPGTRLTVL.

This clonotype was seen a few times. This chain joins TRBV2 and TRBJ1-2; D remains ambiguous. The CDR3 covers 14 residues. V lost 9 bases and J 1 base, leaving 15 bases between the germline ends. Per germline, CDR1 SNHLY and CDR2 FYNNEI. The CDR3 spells CARVQSTNNYGYTF. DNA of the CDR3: TGTGCCAGGGTACAGAGTACTAATAACTATGGCTACACCTTC.

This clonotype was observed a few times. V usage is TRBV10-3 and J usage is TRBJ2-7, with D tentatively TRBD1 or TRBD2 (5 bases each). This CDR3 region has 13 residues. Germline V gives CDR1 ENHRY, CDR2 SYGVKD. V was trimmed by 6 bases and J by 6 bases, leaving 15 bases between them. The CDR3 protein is CAISGTEDGEQYV. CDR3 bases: TGTGCCATCAGCGGGACGGAGGACGGCGAGCAGTACGTC.

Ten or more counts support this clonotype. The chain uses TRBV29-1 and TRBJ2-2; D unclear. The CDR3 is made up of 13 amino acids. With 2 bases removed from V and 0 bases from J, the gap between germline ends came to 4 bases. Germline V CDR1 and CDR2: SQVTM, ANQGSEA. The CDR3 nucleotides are TGCAGCGTTGAATCTACGAACACCGGGGAGCTGTTTTTT. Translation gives CSVESTNTGELFF.

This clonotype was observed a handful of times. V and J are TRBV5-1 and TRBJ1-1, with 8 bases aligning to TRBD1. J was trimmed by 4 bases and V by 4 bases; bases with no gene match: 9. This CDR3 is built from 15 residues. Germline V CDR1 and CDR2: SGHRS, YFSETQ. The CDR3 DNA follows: TGCGCCAGCAGCAACGGACAGGGCCCTGGCACTGAAGCTTTCTTT. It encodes CASSNGQGPGTEAFF. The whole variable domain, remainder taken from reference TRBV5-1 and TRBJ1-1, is KAGVTQTPRYLIKTRGQQVTLSCSPISGHRSVSWYQQTPGQGLQFLFEYFSETQRNKGNFPGRFSGRQFSNSRSEMNVSTLELGDSALYLCASSNGQGPGTEAFFGQGTRLTVV.

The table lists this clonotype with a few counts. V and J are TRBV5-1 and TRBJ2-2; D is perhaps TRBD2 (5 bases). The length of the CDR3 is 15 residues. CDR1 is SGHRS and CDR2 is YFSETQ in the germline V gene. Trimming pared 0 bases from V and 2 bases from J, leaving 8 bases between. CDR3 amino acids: CASSLVGENTGELFF. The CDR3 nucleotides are TGCGCCAGCAGCTTGGTGGGAGAAAACACCGGGGAGCTGTTTTTT.

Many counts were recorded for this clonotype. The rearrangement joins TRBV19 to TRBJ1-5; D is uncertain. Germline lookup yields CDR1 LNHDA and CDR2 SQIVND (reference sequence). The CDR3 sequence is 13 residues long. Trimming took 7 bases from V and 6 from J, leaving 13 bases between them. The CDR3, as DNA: TGTGCCAGTACTGGTTCTATGGTTCAGCCCCAGCATTTT. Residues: CASTGSMVQPQHF.

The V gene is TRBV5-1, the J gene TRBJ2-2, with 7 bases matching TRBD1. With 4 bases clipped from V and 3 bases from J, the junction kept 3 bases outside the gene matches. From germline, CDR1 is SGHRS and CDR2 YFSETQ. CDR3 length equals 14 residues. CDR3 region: CASSTTGYTGELFF. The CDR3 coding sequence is TGCGCCAGCAGCACGACAGGGTACACCGGGGAGCTGTTTTTT.

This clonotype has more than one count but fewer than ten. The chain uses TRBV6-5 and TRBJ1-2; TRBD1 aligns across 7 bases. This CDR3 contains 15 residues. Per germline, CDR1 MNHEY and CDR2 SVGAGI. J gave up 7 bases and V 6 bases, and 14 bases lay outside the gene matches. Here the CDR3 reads CASSPTRGGRGGYTF. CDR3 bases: TGTGCCAGCAGCCCCACCAGAGGGGGCAGGGGTGGCTACACCTTC.

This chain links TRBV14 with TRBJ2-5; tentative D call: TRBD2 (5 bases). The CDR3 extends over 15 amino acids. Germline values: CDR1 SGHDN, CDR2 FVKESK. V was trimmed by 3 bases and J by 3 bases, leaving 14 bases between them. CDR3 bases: TGTGCCAGCAGCCACCTTTCCAAAGCGGAAGAGACCCAGTACTTC. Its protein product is CASSHLSKAEETQYF.

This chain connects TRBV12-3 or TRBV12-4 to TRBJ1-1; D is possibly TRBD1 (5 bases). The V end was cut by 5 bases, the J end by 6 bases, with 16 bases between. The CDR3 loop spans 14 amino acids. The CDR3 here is CASSRRGGDSEAFF. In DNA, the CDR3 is TGTGCCAGCAGTCGACGGGGAGGGGACTCTGAAGCTTTCTTT.

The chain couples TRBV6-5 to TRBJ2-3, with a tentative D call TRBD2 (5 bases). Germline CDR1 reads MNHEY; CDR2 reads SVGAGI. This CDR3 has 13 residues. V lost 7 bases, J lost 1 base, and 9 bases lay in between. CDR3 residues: CASNSAGTDTQYF. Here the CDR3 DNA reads TGTGCCAGCAATTCAGCGGGCACAGATACGCAGTATTTT.

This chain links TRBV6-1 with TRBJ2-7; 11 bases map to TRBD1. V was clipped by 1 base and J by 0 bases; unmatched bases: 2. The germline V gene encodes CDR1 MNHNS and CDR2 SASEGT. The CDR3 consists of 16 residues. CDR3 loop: CASSEGGTGGSYEQYV. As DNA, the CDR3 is TGTGCCAGCAGTGAAGGGGGGACAGGGGGCTCCTACGAGCAGTACGTC.

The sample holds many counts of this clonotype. In DNA form, the CDR3 reads TGTGCCAGCAGCAGAGATAGGTATACGCAGTATTTT. This codes for CASSRDRYTQYF. V is TRBV7-6 and J is TRBJ2-3; D is unclear. The CDR3 loop spans 12 amino acids. Looked up from germline, CDR1 is SGHVS and CDR2 is FNYEAQ. V was cut by 5 bases and J by 7 bases, with 10 bases left in between.

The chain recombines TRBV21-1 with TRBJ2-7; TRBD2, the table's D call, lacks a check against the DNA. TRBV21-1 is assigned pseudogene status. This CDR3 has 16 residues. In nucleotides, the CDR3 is TGTGCCAGCAGCAAAGCGCGGGACTCCTACTCCTACGAGCAGTACTTC. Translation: CASSKARDSYSYEQYF.

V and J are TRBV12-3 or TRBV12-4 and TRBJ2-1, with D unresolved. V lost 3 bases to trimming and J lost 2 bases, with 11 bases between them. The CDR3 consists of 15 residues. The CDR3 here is CASSFRSPPYNEQFF. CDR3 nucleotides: TGTGCCAGCAGTTTTAGGTCTCCACCCTACAATGAGCAGTTCTTC.

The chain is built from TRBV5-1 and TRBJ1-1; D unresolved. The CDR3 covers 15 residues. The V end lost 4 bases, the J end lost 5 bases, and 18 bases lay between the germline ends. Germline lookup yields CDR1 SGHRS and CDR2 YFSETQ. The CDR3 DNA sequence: TGCGCCAGCAGCGGCAAGACTTTGGGGAAGACTGAAGCTTTCTTT. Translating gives CASSGKTLGKTEAFF.

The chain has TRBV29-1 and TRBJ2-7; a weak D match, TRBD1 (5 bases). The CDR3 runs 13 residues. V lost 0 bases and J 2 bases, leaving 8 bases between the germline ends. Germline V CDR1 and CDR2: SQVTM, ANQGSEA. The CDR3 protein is CSVEDRVTYEQYV. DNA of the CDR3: TGCAGCGTTGAAGACAGGGTGACCTACGAGCAGTACGTC.

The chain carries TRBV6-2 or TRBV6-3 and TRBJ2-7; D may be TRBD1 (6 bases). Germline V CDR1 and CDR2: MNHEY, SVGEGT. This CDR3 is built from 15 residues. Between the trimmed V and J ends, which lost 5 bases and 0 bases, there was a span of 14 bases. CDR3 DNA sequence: TGTGCCAGCAGTAAAGGTTCGGACAGCTCCTACGAGCAGTACGTC. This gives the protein CASSKGSDSSYEQYV.

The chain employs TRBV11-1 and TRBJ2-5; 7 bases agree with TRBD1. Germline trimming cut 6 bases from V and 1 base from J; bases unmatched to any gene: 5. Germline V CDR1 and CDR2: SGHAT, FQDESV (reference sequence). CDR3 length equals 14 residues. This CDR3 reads CASRQGLVQETQYF. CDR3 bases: TGTGCCAGCAGACAGGGGCTAGTCCAAGAGACCCAGTACTTC.

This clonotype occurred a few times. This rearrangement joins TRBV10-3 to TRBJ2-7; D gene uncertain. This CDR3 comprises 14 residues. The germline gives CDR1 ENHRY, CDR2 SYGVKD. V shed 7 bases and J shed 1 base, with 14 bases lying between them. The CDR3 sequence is CAIKSRTDSYEQYF. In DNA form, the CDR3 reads TGTGCCATCAAGTCCCGGACCGATTCCTACGAGCAGTACTTC.

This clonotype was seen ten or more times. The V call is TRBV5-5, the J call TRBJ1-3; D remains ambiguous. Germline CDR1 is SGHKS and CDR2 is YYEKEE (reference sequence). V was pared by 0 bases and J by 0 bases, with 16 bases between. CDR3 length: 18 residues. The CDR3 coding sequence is TGTGCCAGCAGCTTGGACGCTTATAGGGCTATCTCTGGAAACACCATATATTTT. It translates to CASSLDAYRAISGNTIYF.